The source of this TCR beta chain is a study of cytomegalovirus exposure and HLA in healthy donors. Of note for this clone: Its matching antigen is unknown.

Germline CDR1 is SGHRS and CDR2 is YFSETQ. The V gene lost 4 bases and the J gene lost 5 bases, with 12 bases spanning the gap. This CDR3 region has 13 residues. PCR used 60 Vbeta primers and 13 Jbeta primers. Profiling relied on immunoSEQ multiplex PCR, and the TCRdb table lists in-frame clones only, not all of them. This sample has about 160,000 clones, with approximately 84% found just once. Points from the study as a whole: What TCR beta sequences reportedly achieved was accurate prediction of HLA-A and HLA-B alleles in most subjects. Later analysis suggested links between common viral pathogens and several top significant clusters. For most TCR beta V segments, an earlier analysis put the productive rate at about 87% or about 30% of the time. Later, TCR association rates were found to vary by HLA locus, highest for DRB1 and lowest for HLA-C.

This TCR came from a man between 18 and 29 years old in good health and CMV-seropositive. The chain combines TRBV5-1 with TRBJ1-2, with a possible D match to TRBD1 (6 bases). Input material: PBMCs. The CDR3 loop reads CASSPLQGYGYTF. CDR3 nucleotide sequence: TGCGCCAGCAGCCCGCTCCAGGGGTATGGCTACACCTTC. The whole variable domain, filled in from reference TRBV5-1 and TRBJ1-2, reads KAGVTQTPRYLIKTRGQQVTLSCSPISGHRSVSWYQQTPGQGLQFLFEYFSETQRNKGNFPGRFSGRQFSNSRSEMNVSTLELGDSALYLCASSPLQGYGYTFGSGTRLTVV.